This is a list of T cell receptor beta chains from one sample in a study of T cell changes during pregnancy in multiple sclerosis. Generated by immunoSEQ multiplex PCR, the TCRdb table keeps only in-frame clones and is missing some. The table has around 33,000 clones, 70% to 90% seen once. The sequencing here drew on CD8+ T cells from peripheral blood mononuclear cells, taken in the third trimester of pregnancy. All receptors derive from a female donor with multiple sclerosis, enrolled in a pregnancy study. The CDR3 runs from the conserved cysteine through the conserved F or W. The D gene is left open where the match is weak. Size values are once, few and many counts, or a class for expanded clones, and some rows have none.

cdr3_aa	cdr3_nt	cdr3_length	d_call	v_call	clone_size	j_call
CASSGPGRGGTGELFF	TGCGCCAGCAGTGGTCCCGGCCGGGGGGGGACCGGGGAGCTGTTTTTT	16	TRBD2	TRBV10-1	.	TRBJ2-2
CASRPDRGRDTEAFF	TGTGCCAGCAGACCAGACAGGGGGCGCGACACTGAAGCTTTCTTT	15	TRBD1	TRBV6-6	.	TRBJ1-1
CASSIGGALGSEAFF	TGTGCCAGTAGTATAGGGGGAGCGCTTGGGTCTGAAGCTTTCTTT	15	.	TRBV19	.	TRBJ1-1
CASTIGVTGELFF	TGTGCCAGCACGATAGGGGTCACCGGGGAGCTGTTTTTT	13	.	TRBV6-6	.	TRBJ2-2
CASSPAGGVGDTQYF	TGTGCCAGCAGTCCGGCGGGTGGGGTAGGAGATACGCAGTATTTT	15	.	TRBV2	once	TRBJ2-3
CASLPGVSGTEAFF	TGTGCCAGCCTCCCAGGGGTAAGTGGCACTGAAGCTTTCTTT	14	.	TRBV27	.	TRBJ1-1
CASSVFGGQETQYF	TGTGCCAGCAGCGTATTCGGGGGTCAAGAGACCCAGTACTTC	14	.	TRBV6-5	.	TRBJ2-5
CASSLEPVTEAFF	TGTGCCAGCAGCTTAGAACCGGTCACTGAAGCTTTCTTT	13	.	TRBV7-6	.	TRBJ1-1
CACPPEAAGDPSGANVLTF	TGTGCCTGCCCCCCGGAGGCAGCAGGCGACCCCTCTGGGGCCAACGTCCTGACTTTC	19	.	TRBV30	.	TRBJ2-6
CSVEEPGPSYEQYF	TGCAGCGTTGAAGAACCAGGTCCCTCCTACGAGCAGTACTTC	14	.	TRBV29-1	.	TRBJ2-7
CASIPLGQGVEAFF	TGTGCCAGCATTCCTTTGGGACAGGGGGTTGAAGCTTTCTTT	14	TRBD1	TRBV27	once	TRBJ1-1
CASTTGTGNYEQYF	TGTGCCAGCACTACCGGGACAGGGAATTACGAGCAGTACTTC	14	TRBD1	TRBV9	.	TRBJ2-7
CASSIRNRGVGYEQYF	TGCGCCAGCAGCATCCGAAACAGGGGTGTTGGCTACGAGCAGTACTTC	16	TRBD1	TRBV4-3	.	TRBJ2-7
CSVDPTGGGHTF	TGCAGCGTTGACCCGACAGGGGGTGGCCACACCTTC	12	TRBD1	TRBV29-1	.	TRBJ1-2
CASSAGTPYEQYF	TGTGCCAGTAGTGCCGGGACACCCTACGAGCAGTACTTC	13	.	TRBV19	.	TRBJ2-7
CASGLYPLMNTEAFF	TGTGCCAGCGGACTGTATCCCCTCATGAACACTGAAGCTTTCTTT	15	.	TRBV7-9	.	TRBJ1-1
CASSTLGTGFGYTF	TGTGCCAGCAGTACTCTCGGGACAGGGTTTGGCTACACCTTC	14	TRBD1	TRBV27	.	TRBJ1-2
CASSLPGQGVTTNYGYTF	TGTGCCAGCAGCTTGCCTGGACAGGGCGTTACAACTAACTATGGCTACACCTTC	18	TRBD1	TRBV5-4	once	TRBJ1-2
CASSQGAGSEQFF	TGCGCCAGCAGCCAAGGAGCGGGGTCTGAGCAGTTCTTC	13	TRBD2	TRBV4-1	.	TRBJ2-1
CASGLVRSGATEAFF	TGTGCTAGTGGTTTGGTACGGAGCGGGGCCACTGAAGCTTTCTTT	15	.	TRBV12-5	.	TRBJ1-1
CASSFGQGRDIQYF	TGTGCCAGCAGCTTTGGGCAGGGGAGGGACATTCAGTACTTC	14	.	TRBV5-6	.	TRBJ2-4
CASSLRRGTSASTDTQYF	TGTGCCAGCAGCTTACGCCGCGGGACTAGCGCGAGCACAGATACGCAGTATTTT	18	TRBD2	TRBV7-3	few	TRBJ2-3
CASSLGGPQHF	TGTGCCAGCAGCTTAGGCGGGCCCCAGCATTTT	11	.	TRBV7-2	.	TRBJ1-5
CASSLAGGTEAFF	TGTGCCAGCAGCTTAGCAGGGGGCACTGAAGCTTTCTTT	13	TRBD1	TRBV11-2	.	TRBJ1-1
CASSQDIVAGAQYEQYF	TGCGCCAGCAGCCAAGATATTGTCGCGGGGGCTCAATACGAGCAGTACTTC	17	.	TRBV4-3	.	TRBJ2-7
CAAWTGGGYEQYF	TGTGCCGCTTGGACAGGGGGGGGATACGAGCAGTACTTC	13	TRBD1	TRBV27	.	TRBJ2-7
CASSLKGVGANVLTF	TGTGCCAGCAGCTTAAAGGGGGTCGGGGCCAACGTCCTGACTTTC	15	.	TRBV7-9	.	TRBJ2-6
CASSLGRDNTDTQYF	TGTGCCAGCAGTTTAGGCAGGGATAACACAGATACGCAGTATTTT	15	.	TRBV27	once	TRBJ2-3
CAWSDLGTADTQYF	TGTGCCTGGAGTGACCTCGGGACTGCAGATACGCAGTATTTT	14	.	TRBV30	.	TRBJ2-3
CASRDRAEQFF	TGTGCCAGCAGGGACAGGGCCGAGCAGTTCTTC	11	TRBD1	TRBV7-9	.	TRBJ2-1
CASSGTAPREETQYF	TGCGCCAGCAGTGGGACAGCCCCTCGGGAAGAGACCCAGTACTTC	15	TRBD1	TRBV23-1	.	TRBJ2-5
CASSVVAKGQGRSPLHF	TGTGCCAGCAGCGTGGTGGCGAAGGGACAGGGGCGATCACCCCTCCACTTT	17	TRBD1	TRBV5-6	.	TRBJ1-6
CASSADFYGYTF	TGTGCCAGCAGCGCGGACTTCTATGGCTACACCTTC	12	.	TRBV9	.	TRBJ1-2
CASSYSGLVYF	TGTGCCAGCAGTTACTCGGGACTGGTGTACTTC	11	.	TRBV6-5	.	TRBJ2-5
CASSSARGAFF	TGCGCCAGCAGCTCCGCCCGGGGAGCTTTCTTT	11	.	TRBV5-1	.	TRBJ1-1
CASSPAGGGMNTEAFF	TGTGCCAGCAGCCCCGCAGGGGGCGGAATGAACACTGAAGCTTTCTTT	16	TRBD1	TRBV9	.	TRBJ1-1
CAWSVGGSSPLHF	TGTGCCTGGAGTGTTGGGGGCAGTTCACCCCTCCACTTT	13	.	TRBV30	.	TRBJ1-6
CASRTGTNEKLFF	TGTGCCAGCAGGACAGGAACTAATGAAAAACTGTTTTTT	13	.	TRBV6-5	.	TRBJ1-4
CASSRLGLPADTQYF	TGTGCCAGCAGCCGACTGGGGCTGCCCGCAGATACGCAGTATTTT	15	.	TRBV5-4	.	TRBJ2-3
CSALDPTGVYEQYF	TGCAGCGCCCTGGACCCAACAGGGGTCTACGAGCAGTACTTC	14	TRBD1	TRBV29-1	.	TRBJ2-7
CASSFTGVGGTEAFF	TGTGCCAGCAGCTTTACAGGGGTTGGGGGGACTGAAGCTTTCTTT	15	TRBD1	TRBV7-8	.	TRBJ1-1
CASSSFTEAFF	TGTGCCAGCAGCTCGTTCACTGAAGCTTTCTTT	11	.	TRBV7-9	.	TRBJ1-1